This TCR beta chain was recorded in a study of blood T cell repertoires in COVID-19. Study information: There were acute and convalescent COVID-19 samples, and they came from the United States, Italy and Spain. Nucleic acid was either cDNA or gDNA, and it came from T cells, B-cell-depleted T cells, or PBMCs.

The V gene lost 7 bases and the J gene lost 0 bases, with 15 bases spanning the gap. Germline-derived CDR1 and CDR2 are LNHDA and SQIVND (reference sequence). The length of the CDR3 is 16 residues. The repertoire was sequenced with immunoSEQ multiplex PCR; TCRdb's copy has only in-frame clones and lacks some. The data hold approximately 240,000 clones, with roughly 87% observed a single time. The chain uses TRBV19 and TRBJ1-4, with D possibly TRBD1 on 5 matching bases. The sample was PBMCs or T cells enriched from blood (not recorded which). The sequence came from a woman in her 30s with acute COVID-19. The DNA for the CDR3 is TGTGCCAGTACCCCAAGGCAGGGCCCAACTAATGAAAAACTGTTTTTT. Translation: CASTPRQGPTNEKLFF. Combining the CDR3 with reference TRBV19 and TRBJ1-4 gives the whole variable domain DGGITQSPKYLFRKEGQNVTLSCEQNLNHDAMYWYRQDPGQGLRLIYYSQIVNDFQKGDIAEGYSVSREKKESFPLTVTSAQKNPTAFYLCASTPRQGPTNEKLFFGSGTQLSVL.